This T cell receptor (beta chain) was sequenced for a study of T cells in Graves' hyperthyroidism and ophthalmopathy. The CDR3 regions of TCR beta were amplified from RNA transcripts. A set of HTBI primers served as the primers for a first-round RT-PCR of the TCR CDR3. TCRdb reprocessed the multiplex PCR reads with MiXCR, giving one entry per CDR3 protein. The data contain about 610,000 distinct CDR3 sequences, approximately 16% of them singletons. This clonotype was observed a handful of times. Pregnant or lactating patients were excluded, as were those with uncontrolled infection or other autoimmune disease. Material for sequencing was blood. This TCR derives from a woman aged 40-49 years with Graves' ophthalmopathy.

The CDR3 nucleotides are TGCGCCAGCAGCCATTCACCGACCGCAGAGGAGCAGTTCTTC. Translated: CASSHSPTAEEQFF. V and J are TRBV4-1 and TRBJ2-1; D is unresolved. The length of the CDR3 is 14 residues. Looked up from germline, CDR1 is MGHRA and CDR2 is YSYEKL. The V and J ends lost 3 bases and 10 bases respectively, with 16 bases between them.